The clone carrying this T cell receptor beta chain was counted a few times. Antigen unknown. A read error may produce the germline difference seen at one junction end. This entry is derived from a study of blood T cells in healthy people across ages. The length of the CDR3 is 12 residues. The germline V gene has CDR1 SGHVS and CDR2 FQNEAQ. Together with a sample-barcoded 5' primer, a J-beta primer mix was included in a second PCR lasting about 6 to 11 cycles. TCRdb used MiXCR to reprocess the 5' RACE reads, holding one entry per CDR3 protein. Among around 1,000,000 distinct CDR3 sequences, under 30% were seen once, and the ten largest hold 0.65% to 0.75%. Study results and limitations: Higher diversity and more naive CD4+ cells were features of long-lived donors, compared to aged donors.

These data also formed part of another study, on T cells of mothers and their children.

The chain carries TRBV7-8 and TRBJ2-5; either TRBD1 or TRBD2 may supply D (5 bases each). Sequenced sample: blood. The receptor was isolated from a girl aged 2 to 9 in good health. The CDR3 loop reads CASSFPGTSSFF. The CDR3 region has the DNA TGTGCCAGCAGCTTCCCGGGGACCTCATCCTTTTTC.